This is a list of T cell receptor beta chains from one sample in a study of post-analysis software for immune sequencing data. From the PCR reads, TCRdb called clonotypes with MiXCR, one entry per CDR3 protein. The sample has fewer than 900,000 distinct CDR3 sequences, about 43% seen once. The material sequenced was blood. The receptors here all came from a girl between 5 and 17 years old with multiple sclerosis. CDR3s include the opening cysteine and the closing phenylalanine or tryptophan. A D gene is named only where the DNA matches it firmly. Only part of the rows carry a size: once, few, many, or a class if the clone is expanded.

>TRBV12-3/TRBV12-4|TRBJ2-1|TRBD1|15|-
CASSLTGGSHNEQFF
TGTGCCAGCAGTCTTACAGGGGGGTCGCACAATGAGCAGTTCTTC
>TRBV6-5|TRBJ2-1|-|15|few
CASSRPGPTSNEQFF
TGTGCCAGCAGTAGACCGGGACCGACCTCCAATGAGCAGTTCTTC
>TRBV6-5|TRBJ1-5|TRBD1|15|-
CASSTRQGANQPQHF
TGTGCCAGCAGTACCAGACAGGGGGCAAACCAGCCCCAGCATTTT
>TRBV20-1|TRBJ2-7|-|14|-
CSARAPDRSYEQYF
TGCAGTGCTAGAGCGCCAGACAGATCCTACGAGCAGTACTTC
>TRBV20-1|TRBJ2-1|-|13|few
CSAYSIGENEQFF
TGCAGTGCTTACTCGATCGGAGAGAATGAGCAGTTCTTC
>TRBV5-1|TRBJ2-6|-|16|few
CASSLQESSGANVLTF
TGCGCCAGCAGCTTGCAGGAAAGCTCTGGGGCCAACGTCCTGACTTTC
>TRBV6-5|TRBJ2-1|TRBD2|13|-
CASSYGGSLEQFF
TGTGCCAGCAGTTACGGCGGGAGTCTTGAGCAGTTCTTC
>TRBV5-1|TRBJ2-7|-|15|-
CASSFSLGPTYEQYF
TGCGCCAGCAGCTTCTCCCTGGGGCCTACCTACGAGCAGTACTTC
>TRBV6-5|TRBJ1-1|-|13|-
CATAPGRGTEAFF
TGTGCCACGGCCCCGGGGCGCGGCACTGAAGCTTTCTTT
>TRBV4-2|TRBJ2-7|TRBD1|15|few
CASSHPGTGDYEQYF
TGTGCCAGCAGCCACCCCGGGACAGGGGACTACGAGCAGTACTTC
>TRBV6-6|TRBJ1-2|-|15|-
CASLLGGPSTYGYTF
TGTGCCAGCCTTCTCGGGGGACCTTCAACCTATGGCTACACCTTC
>TRBV6-5|TRBJ2-1|TRBD2|16|-
CASSYGGLAGAGEQFF
TGTGCCAGCAGTTACGGGGGACTAGCGGGAGCGGGTGAGCAGTTCTTC
>TRBV11-2|TRBJ2-1|-|15|-
CASSPPWRVYNEQFF
TGTGCCAGCAGCCCCCCTTGGCGGGTCTACAATGAGCAGTTCTTC
>TRBV13|TRBJ2-5|-|15|-
CDSSSGERNQETQYF
TGTGACAGCAGCTCCGGGGAACGGAACCAAGAGACCCAGTACTTC
>TRBV28|TRBJ2-7|-|13|-
CASRSPRSNEQYF
TGTGCCAGCAGGTCCCCTCGGAGTAACGAGCAGTACTTC
>TRBV29-1|TRBJ2-7|-|13|-
CSVEVGGFYEQYF
TGCAGCGTTGAGGTTGGGGGGTTCTACGAGCAGTACTTC
>TRBV6-6|TRBJ1-1|-|12|-
CASSYLNREAFF
TGTGCCAGCAGTTACTTAAACCGTGAAGCTTTCTTT
>TRBV12-3/TRBV12-4|TRBJ2-7|TRBD2|15|many
CASSNSGSGTYEQYF
TGTGCCAGCAGTAATAGCGGGAGTGGGACCTACGAGCAGTACTTC
>TRBV20-1|TRBJ2-5|TRBD2|15|few
CSASHLDGGLFTQYF
TGCAGTGCTTCCCACCTGGACGGGGGACTATTTACCCAGTACTTC
>TRBV6-5|TRBJ1-2|TRBD1|15|-
CASRSPGTGDYGYTF
TGTGCCAGCAGGAGTCCCGGGACAGGGGACTATGGCTACACCTTC
>TRBV29-1|TRBJ2-7|-|13|few
CSVSQGQTYEQYF
TGCAGCGTATCACAGGGTCAGACCTACGAGCAGTACTTC